Each of the 19 T cell receptor beta chains below was sequenced from the same sample in a study of shared clonotypes between healthy human individuals. Libraries were prepared by immunoSEQ multiplex PCR; TCRdb keeps only in-frame clonotypes and omits some of them. Among millions of clones listed, approximately 93% were seen once. The source material was naive CD4+ T cells from PBMCs. Subset meaning: CD45RA+ positively selected. The source of these receptors is a man younger than 35 in good health. Some clones in this sample may be carry-over from other donors' samples.

The genes are TRBV27 and TRBJ2-7, with 8 bases aligning to TRBD2. The CDR3 is 14 residues long. With V trimmed by 3 bases and J by 1 base, 2 bases remained unmatched. Germline CDR1 reads MNHEY; CDR2 reads SMNVEV (reference sequence). The DNA for the CDR3 is TGTGCCAGCAGTTTGCGGGGGGTATCCTACGAGCAGTACTTC. Amino acid sequence: CASSLRGVSYEQYF.

The CDR3, as DNA: TGTGCCTGGGGCGGGGGAGGCTATGGCTACACCTTC. It is translated as CAWGGGGYGYTF. The chain combines TRBV30 with TRBJ1-2; possible D gene TRBD1, 5 bases. V gave up 5 bases and J gave up 4 bases, with 11 bases separating them. The CDR3 has 12 residues. CDR1 and CDR2 (germline): GTSNPN, SVGIG (reference sequence).

This clone was seen just once. V usage is TRBV30 and J usage is TRBJ2-2; 7 bases align to TRBD1. The V and J ends lost 8 bases and 2 bases, in that order; junction bases with no gene match: 5. From germline, CDR1 is GTSNPN and CDR2 SVGIG (reference sequence). There are 13 residues in the CDR3. CDR3 nucleotide sequence: TGTGCCGTCGGGACAGCAAACACCGGGGAGCTGTTTTTT. As protein: CAVGTANTGELFF.

This chain connects TRBV14 to TRBJ2-1, with TRBD2 identical over 7 bases. Trimming removed 4 bases from V and 0 bases from J; junction bases left unmatched: 9. The germline gives CDR1 SGHDN, CDR2 FVKESK. This CDR3 is 17 amino acids long. The CDR3 sequence is CASSRQLADPSYNEQFF. The DNA of the CDR3 is TGTGCCAGCAGCCGTCAGCTAGCGGACCCCTCCTACAATGAGCAGTTCTTC.

The chain combines TRBV7-9 with TRBJ1-4; 9 bases are shared with TRBD1. The CDR3 contains 16 residues. Trimming at V came to 1 base and at J to 0 bases, leaving 0 bases not matched to a gene. Per the germline V gene, CDR1 is SEHNR and CDR2 is FQNEAQ (reference sequence). The CDR3 spells CASSLGDRATNEKLFF. The CDR3 region has the DNA TGTGCCAGCAGCTTAGGGGACAGGGCAACTAATGAAAAACTGTTTTTT.

This chain uses TRBV4-3 with TRBJ1-2; TRBD1 agrees at 8 bases. This CDR3 region has 16 residues. Trimming cost V 3 bases and J 0 bases; bases outside gene matches: 6. Germline CDR1 is LGHNA and CDR2 is YSLEER. The CDR3 DNA reads as TGCGCCAGCAGCCACGTGACAGGGGAAGCTAACTATGGCTACACCTTC. Protein product: CASSHVTGEANYGYTF.

In DNA, the CDR3 is TGTGCCAGCAGCACTCCCACTAGCGGGCGAGACTACGAGCAGTACTTC. Its translation is CASSTPTSGRDYEQYF. This chain uses TRBV5-6 with TRBJ2-7, with 9 bases lining up with TRBD2. The CDR3 contains 16 residues. Germline V gives CDR1 SGHDT, CDR2 YYEEEE. Germline trimming cut 4 bases from V and 3 bases from J; bases unmatched to any gene: 11.

The chain recombines TRBV18 with TRBJ2-7; D call uncertain. This CDR3 region has 14 residues. Per germline, CDR1 KGHSH and CDR2 LQKENI. Trimming pared 3 bases from V and 2 bases from J, leaving 11 bases between. The CDR3 DNA follows: TGTGCCAGCTCACCTGATCCTTACGCCTACGAGCAGTACTTC. Translating gives CASSPDPYAYEQYF.

J is TRBJ2-2 and V is TRBV7-3; possibly TRBD2 for D (5 bases). Germline V gene sequence: CDR1 SGHTA, CDR2 FQGTGA. Trimming removed 1 base at V and 5 bases at J, with 5 bases between. This CDR3 contains 13 residues. CDR3 loop: CASSLIATGELFF. The CDR3 region has the DNA TGTGCCAGCAGCTTAATAGCGACCGGGGAGCTGTTTTTT.

The chain recombines TRBV27 with TRBJ2-7, with 7 nucleotides matching TRBD1. This CDR3 is built from 15 residues. V was pared by 5 bases and J by 6 bases, with 13 bases of the junction left unmatched. CDR1 MNHEY and CDR2 SMNVEV come from the germline V gene (reference sequence). The CDR3 reads CASSIRQGFGFEQYF. The CDR3 nucleotides read TGTGCCAGCAGTATCCGACAGGGCTTTGGTTTCGAGCAGTACTTC.

V gene TRBV5-3 combines with J gene TRBJ1-5; no definite D call. TRBV5-3 counts as an open reading frame of uncertain function. V was trimmed by 3 bases and J by 2 bases, leaving 21 bases between them. The CDR3 runs to 18 residues. The CDR3 coding sequence is TGTGCCAGAAGCTCCAAAATAACGGACGCCGGGGGCAATCAGCCCCAGCATTTT. Its translation is CARSSKITDAGGNQPQHF.

Comments on this clone: Other DNA variants within this sample encode the same CDR3. The chain is built from TRBV5-1 and TRBJ2-7; 14 bases align to TRBD2. J gave up 2 bases and V 2 bases, and 3 bases lay outside the gene matches. This CDR3 region has 16 residues. In germline, CDR1 is SGHRS, CDR2 YFSETQ. The CDR3 sequence is CASSFGTSGSAYEQYF. The CDR3 DNA follows: TGCGCCAGCAGCTTCGGGACTAGCGGGAGCGCCTACGAGCAGTACTTC.

The chain joins TRBV18 to TRBJ1-5, with no clear D. The CDR3 spans 13 residues. The V gene's germline CDR1 is KGHSH and CDR2 LQKENI. Deletions cut 7 bases from V and 4 bases from J, with 11 bases between. The CDR3 nucleotides are TGTGCCAGCTGCGACCTTTATAATCAGCCCCAGCATTTT. It translates to CASCDLYNQPQHF.

This clone appeared once. The gene calls are TRBV5-4 and TRBJ2-3; 11 nucleotides align to TRBD2. The CDR3 extends over 16 amino acids. V trimming: 5 bases; J trimming: 2 bases; junction bases outside the gene matches: 7. The V gene's germline CDR1 is SGHNT and CDR2 YYREEE (reference sequence). The CDR3 DNA follows: TGTGCCAGCAGTAGCGGGAGGGAGGGGGTCACAGATACGCAGTATTTT. This sequence encodes CASSSGREGVTDTQYF.

The chain is built from TRBV30 and TRBJ2-3, with 8 bases fitting TRBD2. CDR1 and CDR2 (germline): GTSNPN, SVGIG (reference sequence). The CDR3 consists of 16 residues. After removal of 0 bases from V and 2 bases from J, the junction contained 7 bases not matched to a gene. CDR3 nucleotides: TGTGCCTGGAGTGTACGGCGCGGGAGGCCCACAGATACGCAGTATTTT. It specifies CAWSVRRGRPTDTQYF.

This chain connects TRBV6-5 to TRBJ1-2, with 8 bases lining up with TRBD1. The CDR3 consists of 16 residues. The trim removed 0 bases at V and 4 bases at J, leaving 7 bases unmatched. Germline CDR1 reads MNHEY; CDR2 reads SVGAGI. CDR3 coding DNA: TGTGCCAGCAGTTACTCGAAAACAGGGGGAAGCTATGGCTACACCTTC. It encodes CASSYSKTGGSYGYTF.

V and J are TRBV19 and TRBJ1-2, with TRBD1 as a possible D gene (5 bases). With 6 bases removed from V and 8 bases from J, the gap between germline ends came to 19 bases. The CDR3 covers 14 residues. Germline-derived CDR1 and CDR2 are LNHDA and SQIVND (reference sequence). The CDR3 DNA is TGTGCCAGTAGCTTGTTTGGGGCCCGAAAGGGCTACACCTTC. Translation gives CASSLFGARKGYTF.

This clone appeared a few times. V gene TRBV7-2 combines with J gene TRBJ2-1; no clear D. The CDR3 is made up of 13 amino acids. V was pared by 0 bases and J by 9 bases, with 9 bases between. Germline V gene lookup returns CDR1 SGHTA and CDR2 FQGNSA. The CDR3 bases are TGTGCCAGCAGCTTAGCCCAGGCCACTGAGCAGTTCTTC. This sequence encodes CASSLAQATEQFF. The entire variable domain, with the rest obtained from reference TRBV7-2 and TRBJ2-1, is as follows: GAGVSQSPSNKVTEKGKDVELRCDPISGHTALYWYRQSLGQGLEFLIYFQGNSAPDKSGLPSDRFSAERTGGSVSTLTIQRTQQEDSAVYLCASSLAQATEQFFGPGTRLTVL.

This sequence joins TRBV7-2 and TRBJ2-3; D uncertain. The CDR3 spans 14 residues. Germline CDR1 reads SGHTA; CDR2 reads FQGNSA. Trimming pared 5 bases from V and 3 bases from J, leaving 12 bases between. The CDR3 region is CASSQNGRTDTQYF. The CDR3 DNA reads TGTGCCAGCAGCCAAAACGGACGTACAGATACGCAGTATTTT.